These 31 T cell receptor beta chains originate from one sample sequenced in a study of identical twins' blood T cells. TCRdb redid the calling of the 5' RACE reads with MiXCR, one entry per CDR3 protein. Seen here are 350,000 to 400,000 distinct CDR3 sequences, under 30% observed once, and the top ten hold 6.1%. The sequenced material came from PBMCs. Receptors were obtained from a woman aged 18-49 years in good health.

This clonotype has just a few counts. V and J are TRBV20-1 and TRBJ1-5, with D maybe TRBD1 (5 bases). Germline loops: CDR1 DFQATT, CDR2 SNEGSKA (reference sequence). Trimming took 3 bases from V and 6 from J, leaving 12 bases between them. The CDR3 is 13 amino acids. CDR3 nucleotides: TGCAGTGCTAGCAGGGAAGGCGGTCAGCCCCAGCATTTT. This sequence encodes CSASREGGQPQHF.

About this clonotype: A much larger clone lies a single base off, so this may be a read error. This CDR3 is missing its conserved last phenylalanine or tryptophan, likely due to a read error. The chain uses TRBV11-2 and TRBJ1-2; no definite D call. The germline gives CDR1 SGHAT, CDR2 FQNNGV. CDR3 length equals 16 residues. The V gene lost 2 bases and the J gene lost 0 bases, with 13 bases spanning the gap. The CDR3 reads CASSLSERPTNYGYTV. DNA for the CDR3: TGTGCCAGCAGCTTATCAGAGAGACCAACTAACTATGGCTACACCGTC.

This clonotype was picked up a small number of times. The gene calls are TRBV7-9 and TRBJ1-1; D remains ambiguous. The CDR3 has 14 residues. Germline V gene sequence: CDR1 SEHNR, CDR2 FQNEAQ (reference sequence). Trimming pared 1 base from V and 3 bases from J, leaving 9 bases between. The CDR3 protein is CASSLGTPHTEAFF. In DNA, the CDR3 is TGTGCCAGCAGCTTAGGAACACCTCACACTGAAGCTTTCTTT. Variable domain in full (rest from reference TRBV7-9 and TRBJ1-1): DTGVSQNPRHKITKRGQNVTFRCDPISEHNRLYWYRQTLGQGPEFLTYFQNEAQLEKSRLLSDRFSAERPKGSFSTLEIQRTEQGDSAMYLCASSLGTPHTEAFFGQGTRLTVV.

This clonotype has just a few counts. The chain is built from TRBV9 and TRBJ1-5; unclear D gene. Per germline, CDR1 SGDLS and CDR2 YYNGEE. V lost 3 bases, J lost 0 bases, and 7 bases lay in between. The CDR3 runs to 14 residues. The CDR3 bases are TGTGCCAGCAGCGGCACCACTAGCAATCAGCCCCAGCATTTT. Protein product: CASSGTTSNQPQHF.

This clonotype has only a few counts. This rearrangement joins TRBV6-4 to TRBJ2-2; D is possibly TRBD1 or TRBD2 (6 bases each). Germline V gene data show CDR1 as MRHNA and CDR2 as SNTAGT. V was clipped by 6 bases and J by 4 bases, with 12 bases between them. This CDR3 contains 14 residues. The CDR3 here is CASSPEGGTGELFF. In DNA, the CDR3 is TGTGCCAGCAGCCCCGAGGGGGGCACCGGGGAGCTGTTTTTT.

This clonotype turned up a few times. This sequence joins TRBV9 and TRBJ2-3; 12 bases are shared with TRBD1. The V gene end was trimmed by 2 bases and the J gene end by 2 bases; junction bases not matched to a gene: 6. Germline-derived CDR1 and CDR2 are SGDLS and YYNGEE. The CDR3 spans 17 residues. The CDR3 sequence is CASSVAGTGGFTDTQYF. In DNA form, the CDR3 reads TGTGCCAGCAGCGTCGCCGGGACAGGGGGCTTCACAGATACGCAGTATTTT.

This clonotype is a singleton in its sample. The chain employs TRBV12-3 or TRBV12-4 and TRBJ2-5; TRBD2 agrees at 13 bases. J lost 2 bases, V lost 3 bases, and 3 bases had no gene match. This CDR3 is 16 amino acids long. Here the CDR3 DNA reads TGTGCCAGCAGTTTCTGGGGACTAGCGGGGCAAGAGACCCAGTACTTC. Its protein is CASSFWGLAGQETQYF.

The V and J genes are TRBV24-1 and TRBJ1-5; tentative D call: TRBD1 (5 bases). The CDR3 covers 13 residues. V lost 7 bases to trimming and J lost 7 bases, with 13 bases between them. Germline V gene sequence: CDR1 KGHDR, CDR2 SFDVKD. CDR3 DNA: TGTGCCACCAGACGTATAAAGGGGCAGCCCCAGCATTTT. Translation gives CATRRIKGQPQHF.

For this clonotype: Since a much larger clone is just one base distant, this may be a read error. The chain is built from TRBV25-1 and TRBJ1-1; TRBD1 might be the D (6 bases). CDR1 is MGHDK, CDR2 SYGVNS, per germline. This CDR3 has 13 amino acids. As DNA, the CDR3 is TGTGTCAGCAGGAGACAGGTAAACACTGAAGCTTTCTTT. Protein product: CVSRRQVNTEAFF.

The chain carries TRBV20-1 and TRBJ1-3; a weak D match, TRBD1 (5 bases). CDR1 DFQATT and CDR2 SNEGSKA come from the germline V gene (reference sequence). Trimming stripped 1 base from V and 8 bases from J, with 15 bases between. There are 14 residues in the CDR3. The CDR3 DNA sequence: TGCAGTGCTAGAGGCGGGGCTGGCTTGGACACCATATATTTT. It is translated as CSARGGAGLDTIYF.

This clonotype was detected only a few times. The DNA of the CDR3 is TGTGCCAGCAGCTCATCACAGGGAGTCTATGGCTACACCTTC. It codes for CASSSSQGVYGYTF. The chain uses TRBV5-6 and TRBJ1-2, with D perhaps TRBD1 (6 bases). The CDR3 extends over 14 amino acids. The V gene's germline CDR1 is SGHDT and CDR2 YYEEEE. V was clipped by 3 bases and J by 4 bases, with 13 bases between them.

As regards this clonotype: A much larger clone lies a single base off, so this may be a read error. The CDR3 here is CSVSPGMNTEVFF. CDR3 sequence (DNA): TGCAGCGTTTCTCCGGGGATGAACACTGAAGTTTTCTTT. The chain combines TRBV29-1 with TRBJ1-1; D unresolved. CDR1 and CDR2 (germline): SQVTM, ANQGSEA. The CDR3 consists of 13 residues.

This clonotype showed up many times. This chain uses TRBV5-1 with TRBJ1-1; unclear D gene. V was cut by 1 base and J by 7 bases, with 5 bases left in between. Looked up from germline, CDR1 is SGHRS and CDR2 is YFSETQ. The CDR3 consists of 11 residues. Here the CDR3 DNA reads TGCGCCAGCAGCTTGCTTGGTGAAGCTTTCTTT. The encoded protein is CASSLLGEAFF.

The V gene is TRBV11-2, the J gene TRBJ2-7; 9 bases are shared with TRBD1. V shed 0 bases, J shed 7 bases, and the junction held 7 bases outside the gene matches. The CDR3 loop spans 15 amino acids. Germline CDR1 is SGHAT and CDR2 is FQNNGV. The DNA for the CDR3 is TGTGCCAGCAGCTTAGATGGGGGACAGGGCGCAGAGCAGTACTTC. Encoded protein: CASSLDGGQGAEQYF.

This clonotype was counted ten times or more. The rearrangement joins TRBV28 to TRBJ1-5, with TRBD1 as a possible D gene (5 bases). Trimming stripped 5 bases from V and 5 bases from J, with 13 bases between. CDR1 is MDHEN, CDR2 SYDVKM, per germline. The CDR3 extends over 14 amino acids. CDR3 amino acids: CASSPLGGDQPQHF. The CDR3 DNA follows: TGTGCCAGCAGTCCCCTGGGAGGGGATCAGCCCCAGCATTTT.

A few counts support this clonotype. This chain links TRBV7-2 with TRBJ2-2; 10 bases line up with TRBD2. This CDR3 comprises 15 residues. Germline V gives CDR1 SGHTA, CDR2 FQGNSA. The V gene end was trimmed by 4 bases and the J gene end by 2 bases; junction bases not matched to a gene: 1. The CDR3 is CASSWTSGNTGELFF. CDR3 DNA sequence: TGTGCCAGCAGCTGGACTAGCGGTAACACCGGGGAGCTGTTTTTT.

This clonotype was observed a few times. V is TRBV2 and J is TRBJ1-6, with a tentative D call TRBD1 (5 bases). CDR3 length: 13 amino acids. V was pared by 6 bases and J by 7 bases, with 10 bases between. Germline CDR1 and CDR2: SNHLY and FYNNEI. The CDR3 sequence is CASRGELNSPLHF. The DNA for the CDR3 is TGTGCCAGCAGGGGGGAGTTGAATTCACCCCTCCACTTT.

This clonotype was counted at least ten times. This sequence joins TRBV13 and TRBJ1-1; 10 bases map to TRBD1. The V gene's germline CDR1 is PRHDT and CDR2 FYEKMQ (reference sequence). The CDR3 is made up of 14 amino acids. The V and J ends lost 6 bases and 5 bases, in that order; junction bases with no gene match: 6. The CDR3 DNA reads TGTGCCAGCAGATTTAGGGGACAGGGGACTGAAGCTTTCTTT. Encoded protein: CASRFRGQGTEAFF.

On this clonotype itself: Germline and junction disagree at one end, which may indicate a read error. The chain is built from TRBV5-1 and TRBJ2-3; possible D gene TRBD1, 6 bases. CDR1 and CDR2 (germline): SGHRS, YFSETQ. The length of the CDR3 is 15 residues. CDR3 region: CASSLDRGTTDAQYF. CDR3 DNA sequence: TGCGCCAGCAGCTTGGATAGGGGGACCACAGATGCGCAGTATTTT.

This clonotype was observed at least ten times. The rearrangement links TRBV20-1 to TRBJ2-1; maybe TRBD1 (5 bases). Germline-derived CDR1 and CDR2 are DFQATT and SNEGSKA (reference sequence). The ends were cut back, 3 bases at V and 0 bases at J, with 6 bases in the middle. CDR3 size: 13 residues. Here the CDR3 DNA reads TGCAGTGCTAGGGACACCTCCTACAATGAGCAGTTCTTC. It specifies CSARDTSYNEQFF.

This clonotype was seen only a few times. J is TRBJ2-1 and V is TRBV7-9, with D uncertain. CDR3 length equals 15 residues. The germline V and J ends were trimmed by 3 bases and 10 bases, with 19 bases remaining between them. Per the germline V gene, CDR1 is SEHNR and CDR2 is FQNEAQ (reference sequence). In nucleotides, the CDR3 is TGTGCCAGCAGCTTGGCGGCGAGTGGCTTCACAGAGCAGTTCTTC. Translation: CASSLAASGFTEQFF.

The gene calls are TRBV19 and TRBJ1-1, with D tentatively TRBD1 (5 bases). The length of the CDR3 is 15 residues. The V gene lost 2 bases and the J gene lost 5 bases, with 15 bases spanning the gap. Germline V gene sequence: CDR1 LNHDA, CDR2 SQIVND (reference sequence). The CDR3 coding sequence is TGTGCCAGTAGTATAATGTCCCCGGGGGGGACTGAAGCTTTCTTT. It codes for CASSIMSPGGTEAFF.

The CDR3 is CASSTGPNKQFF. As DNA, the CDR3 is TGTGCCAGCAGTACCGGACCGAATAAGCAGTTCTTC. The chain couples TRBV6-5 to TRBJ2-1; no definite D call. V lost 5 bases and J 11 bases, leaving 13 bases between the germline ends. The CDR3 is 12 residues long. Germline CDR1 and CDR2: MNHEY and SVGAGI.

The chain carries TRBV29-1 and TRBJ1-5; D gene uncertain. CDR3 length equals 14 residues. CDR1 is SQVTM, CDR2 ANQGSEA, per germline. V shed 3 bases and J shed 0 bases, with 9 bases lying between them. CDR3 protein: CSVDGEGSNQPQHF. The CDR3 DNA reads TGCAGCGTTGATGGTGAGGGTAGCAATCAGCCCCAGCATTTT.

Only a few counts were recorded for this clonotype. The chain employs TRBV19 and TRBJ2-7, with D perhaps TRBD1 (8 bases). Deletions cut 5 bases from V and 4 bases from J, with 15 bases between. The CDR3 runs to 14 residues. Germline CDR1 and CDR2: LNHDA and SQIVND (reference sequence). CDR3 in amino acids: CASSPGQGGYEQYF. As DNA, the CDR3 is TGTGCCAGTAGTCCCGGACAGGGAGGGTACGAGCAGTACTTC.

This chain connects TRBV10-3 to TRBJ1-4; TRBD1 is a possible D gene (5 bases). Looked up from germline, CDR1 is ENHRY and CDR2 is SYGVKD. V lost 2 bases, J lost 7 bases, and 17 bases lay in between. The CDR3 sequence is 16 residues long. CDR3 coding DNA: TGTGCCATCAGTGAGGACCCTCGGGACCGCTCTGAAAAACTGTTTTTT. Its translation: CAISEDPRDRSEKLFF.

This clonotype was recorded many times. V gene TRBV27 combines with J gene TRBJ1-1, with unresolved D. Trimming took 6 bases from V and 0 from J, leaving 8 bases between them. The CDR3 contains 13 residues. CDR1 is MNHEY and CDR2 is SMNVEV in the germline V gene (reference sequence). DNA of the CDR3: TGTGCCAGCAGCAGCTTATTGAACACTGAAGCTTTCTTT. The encoded protein is CASSSLLNTEAFF.

This chain connects TRBV20-1 to TRBJ1-4; D gene unclear. The CDR3 totals 13 residues. Germline lookup yields CDR1 DFQATT and CDR2 SNEGSKA (reference sequence). The V and J ends lost 4 bases and 1 base respectively, with 7 bases between them. The CDR3 is CSAIGGTNEKLFF. Written as DNA, the CDR3 is TGCAGTGCTATCGGTGGAACTAATGAAAAACTGTTTTTT.

This clonotype appeared a few times. This chain joins TRBV4-2 and TRBJ2-7; possible D gene TRBD2, 6 bases. Germline assignment: CDR1 LGHNA and CDR2 YNFKEQ. Trimming took 4 bases from V and 0 from J, leaving 10 bases between them. This CDR3 region has 14 residues. In nucleotides, the CDR3 is TGTGCCAGCAGCCGGGCGGGGACCTCCTACGAGCAGTACTTC. Its protein is CASSRAGTSYEQYF.

The chain links TRBV11-2 to TRBJ2-7; D remains unclear. V lost 7 bases and J 2 bases, leaving 6 bases between the germline ends. Germline-derived CDR1 and CDR2 are SGHAT and FQNNGV. The CDR3 extends over 11 amino acids. CDR3 sequence reads: CASTQAYEQYF. The DNA for the CDR3 is TGTGCCAGCACCCAGGCCTACGAGCAGTACTTC.

Note on this clonotype: A much bigger clone sits one base away, suggesting this may be a read error. V and J are TRBV7-9 and TRBJ1-1; D possibly corresponds to TRBD1 (6 bases). This CDR3 is 16 amino acids long. Germline assignment: CDR1 SEHNR and CDR2 FQNEAQ (reference sequence). The CDR3 DNA is TGTGCCAGCAGCTTAGGACCGGGACACCCGAACACTAAAGCTTTCTTT. This translates into CASSLGPGHPNTKAFF. Full variable domain (remainder filled in from reference TRBV7-9 and TRBJ1-1): DTGVSQNPRHKITKRGQNVTFRCDPISEHNRLYWYRQTLGQGPEFLTYFQNEAQLEKSRLLSDRFSAERPKGSFSTLEIQRTEQGDSAMYLCASSLGPGHPNTKAFFGQGTRLTVV.